Listed below are T cell receptor beta chains from one sample, sequenced in a study of identical twins. TCRdb used MiXCR to reprocess the 5' RACE reads, holding one entry per CDR3 protein. The table includes 500,000 to 550,000 distinct CDR3 sequences, less than 25% detected once. These data were also filed under a second study, of T cells expressing NK-cell markers.

The sample consisted of CD4+ T cells sorted from blood. Receptors originate from a woman aged 18-29 years in good health. CDR3s include the opening cysteine and the closing phenylalanine or tryptophan. The D gene is left open where the match is weak. Only some rows state a clone size, as once, few, many or a class for expanded clones.

>NA|TRBV20-1|TRBJ1-6|few
TGCAGTGCTCTAGAAGGACAGAATAATTCACCCCTCCACTTT
CSALEGQNNSPLHF
>NA|TRBV5-8|TRBJ2-7|NA
TGTGCCGGGGGACGCCGGGCAGGGTCCTACGAGCAGTACTTC
CAGGRRAGSYEQYF
>NA|TRBV30|TRBJ2-1|few
TGTGCCTGGAGTGTAAGGGGGATGGTCCTTGAGCAGTTCTTC
CAWSVRGMVLEQFF
>NA|TRBV20-1|TRBJ1-5|NA
TGCAGTGCTAGAGTTGGGGGTCCGGGCAATCAGCCCCAGCATTTT
CSARVGGPGNQPQHF
>NA|TRBV9|TRBJ1-1|NA
TGTGCCAGCAGCGTCCGGGAGCTTCCTGGGGGGACTGAAGCTTTCTTT
CASSVRELPGGTEAFF
>TRBD2|TRBV6-1|TRBJ2-1|few
TGTGCCAGCAGCGCGGGACTAGCCCGTTCCTACAATGAGCAGTTCTTC
CASSAGLARSYNEQFF
>TRBD1|TRBV9|TRBJ2-7|NA
TGTGCCAGCAGCTTGGGACAGGGAAATTCCTACGAGCAGTACTTC
CASSLGQGNSYEQYF
>NA|TRBV7-2|TRBJ2-5|few
TGTGCCAGCACCACCGGTGACGGCAACTTCCAAATCGAAACCCAGTACTTC
CASTTGDGNFQIETQYF
>TRBD2|TRBV10-3|TRBJ2-7|few
TGTGCCATCAGTGTCGGGGGGTTCGGGCAGTACTTC
CAISVGGFGQYF
>NA|TRBV21-1|TRBJ2-3|NA
NA
CASSKVGGGSPDTQYF
>NA|TRBV7-8|TRBJ1-2|NA
TGTGCCAGCAGCAGTAGGACCCGGGGGGGCTACACCTTC
CASSSRTRGGYTF
>NA|TRBV6-1|TRBJ2-2|few
TGTGCCAGCAGTGATAGCCCAAACACCGGGGAGCTGTTTTTT
CASSDSPNTGELFF
>NA|TRBV6-1|TRBJ2-3|few
TGTGCCAGCAGTCCCCGAGGGGGTGGGGGAGGCACAGATACGCAGTATTTT
CASSPRGGGGGTDTQYF
>NA|TRBV5-1|TRBJ1-5|few
TGCGCCAGCAGCTTTAACCCTGATCAGCCCCAGCATTTT
CASSFNPDQPQHF
>TRBD1|TRBV6-1|TRBJ1-6|few
TGTGCCAGCAACGACAGGGTCGCCTATAATTCACCCCTCCACTTT
CASNDRVAYNSPLHF
>NA|TRBV6-6|TRBJ1-4|NA
TGTGCCAGCGGGGCCGAAAAACTGTTTTTT
CASGAEKLFF
>NA|TRBV20-1|TRBJ2-1|NA
TGCAGTGCTAGAGATCGAGGAGCGGCCAGGAGCTCCTACAATGAGCAGTTCTTC
CSARDRGAARSSYNEQFF
>NA|TRBV21-1|TRBJ2-7|NA
TGTGCCAGCAGCAAAGGACTGAAGGGCACAGACTACGAGCAGTACTTC
CASSKGLKGTDYEQYF
>TRBD1|TRBV20-1|TRBJ1-2|NA
TGCAGTGCTAGACGTCCAGGGGGTTTACCCTATGGCTACACCTTC
CSARRPGGLPYGYTF
>NA|TRBV11-3|TRBJ2-3|NA
TGTGCCAGCAGCTTAGATCTCGCCCTGGATACGCAGTATTTT
CASSLDLALDTQYF
>NA|TRBV29-1|TRBJ2-7|few
TGCAGCGTTGGAGGGGGGAGCGAATCTTGGGAGCAGTACTTC
CSVGGGSESWEQYF
>NA|TRBV2|TRBJ2-5|many
TGTGCCAGCAGTTACCAAGAGACCCAGTACTTC
CASSYQETQYF
>TRBD2|TRBV20-1|TRBJ2-3|NA
TGCAGTGCTAGGACGGGACTAGCGGGAGGTGAAGATACGCAGTATTTT
CSARTGLAGGEDTQYF
>NA|TRBV7-2|TRBJ2-3|NA
TGTGCCAGCAGCTCTATGTCAGATACGCAGTATTTT
CASSSMSDTQYF
>NA|TRBV6-1|TRBJ2-5|NA
TGTGCCAGCGGTCTTCTCCTTTCAGGGGGGGAAGAGTACTTC
CASGLLLSGGEEYF
>NA|TRBV5-1|TRBJ2-1|many
TGCGCCAGCAGCTTCGGACAGAACAATGAGCAGTTCTTC
CASSFGQNNEQFF
>NA|TRBV15|TRBJ2-7|few
TGTGCCACCACAAAGGGGACAACTCCTGTCGAGCAGTACTTC
CATTKGTTPVEQYF
>NA|TRBV29-1|TRBJ2-5|few
TGCAGCGTTGAAGACACGTTGGAACAAGAGACCCAGTACTTC
CSVEDTLEQETQYF
>TRBD2|TRBV29-1|TRBJ2-1|NA
TGCAGCGTTGAAGTCCGACTAGCGGACCTAACATACAATGAGCAGTTCTTC
CSVEVRLADLTYNEQFF
>TRBD2|TRBV15|TRBJ2-3|few
TGTGCCACCAGCGGCGGGACTAGCGGGAGCCAGGGGACAGATACGCAGTATTTT
CATSGGTSGSQGTDTQYF
>NA|TRBV12-5|TRBJ2-7|few
TGTGCTAGTGGTTTGGGCCAGACAGGTTCCTACGAGCAGTACTTC
CASGLGQTGSYEQYF
>NA|TRBV2|TRBJ1-1|NA
TGTGCCAGCAGTCCCTGGGGGGGGAACACTGAAGCTTTCTTT
CASSPWGGNTEAFF
>TRBD2|TRBV20-1|TRBJ2-7|NA
TGCAGTGCTAGAGGCCGGACTAGAGATCACGAGCAGTACTTC
CSARGRTRDHEQYF
>NA|TRBV20-1|TRBJ2-7|few
TGCAGTGCTAGAGATTACAGCCTCTACGAGCAGTACTTC
CSARDYSLYEQYF
>TRBD1|TRBV19|TRBJ1-2|few
TGTGCCATCTCCAGTGGACAGGGGGCCGGCTATGGCTACACCTTC
CAISSGQGAGYGYTF
>NA|TRBV11-3|TRBJ2-5|NA
TGTGCCAGCAGCTTCCGCCTTGCGGAGACCCAGTACTTC
CASSFRLAETQYF
>TRBD2|TRBV6-1|TRBJ2-2|NA
TGTGCCAGCAGTGAACTGAGACTAGCGGGATCCGGGGAGCTGTTTTTT
CASSELRLAGSGELFF
>NA|TRBV20-1|TRBJ1-1|few
TGCAGTGCTAGAACTTTTCGTAGGTTGAACACTGAAGCTTTCTTT
CSARTFRRLNTEAFF
>NA|TRBV20-1|TRBJ2-5|NA
TGCAGGAAGGGGACCTGGGGAGAGACCCAGTACTTC
CRKGTWGETQYF
>NA|TRBV12-3/TRBV12-4|TRBJ2-2|few
TGTGCCAGCAATGACAGGACACGGCTTAGCGGGGAGCTGTTTTTT
CASNDRTRLSGELFF
>NA|TRBV24-1|TRBJ2-3|few
TGTGCCACCAGTGATAAAGGGGGGTCCACAGATACGCAGTATTTT
CATSDKGGSTDTQYF
>TRBD2|TRBV3-1|TRBJ2-2|NA
TGTGCCATCAGCCTCCGCTTCGGGGGGGCTGTCACCGGGGAGCTGTTTTTT
CAISLRFGGAVTGELFF
>NA|TRBV19|TRBJ2-1|NA
TGTGCCAGTAGTATCGGCAATGAGCAGTTCTTC
CASSIGNEQFF
>NA|TRBV7-8|TRBJ1-2|NA
TGTGCCAGCAGCCCGGGGTCGTATATCTCGAGCTACACCTTC
CASSPGSYISSYTF
>NA|TRBV6-1|TRBJ2-5|NA
TGTGCCAGCAGCAGGGACCTGGAAGAGACCCAGTACTTC
CASSRDLEETQYF
>NA|TRBV10-2|TRBJ1-2|few
TGCGCCAGCAGTGAGCCCAGGGGCGGCTACACCTTC
CASSEPRGGYTF
>TRBD1|TRBV29-1|TRBJ2-3|many
TGCAGCGTTAGAGGACAGGGATTGTTAACAGATACGCAGTATTTT
CSVRGQGLLTDTQYF
>TRBD1|TRBV5-6|TRBJ1-1|NA
TGTGCCAGCAGCTTGGTAGAGCGGACAGGGGACAGGAACACTGAAGCTTTCTTT
CASSLVERTGDRNTEAFF
>NA|TRBV7-8|TRBJ2-7|NA
TGTGCCAGCTTCCAAAACGGGGAGCAGTACTTC
CASFQNGEQYF